The 22 T cell receptor beta chains listed next were all sequenced from one sample in a study of blood T cell repertoires in COVID-19. Data came from immunoSEQ multiplex PCR; TCRdb stores just in-frame clones and leaves some out. The sample shows roughly 160,000 clones, around 87% of them seen only once. The specimen sequenced was peripheral blood. These receptor sequences come from a man aged 18 to 30 with acute or convalescent COVID-19.

This chain uses TRBV27 with TRBJ2-3; D call uncertain. Between the trimmed V and J ends, which lost 1 base and 0 bases, there was a span of 17 bases. The CDR3 sequence is 18 residues long. Looked up from germline, CDR1 is MNHEY and CDR2 is SMNVEV (reference sequence). CDR3 in DNA: TGTGCCAGCAGTTTATACCTCGGTGTCACCCTGAGCACAGATACGCAGTATTTT. Translation gives CASSLYLGVTLSTDTQYF.

The rearrangement joins TRBV24-1 to TRBJ2-5; D is perhaps TRBD1 (6 bases). The length of the CDR3 is 11 residues. Per the germline V gene, CDR1 is KGHDR and CDR2 is SFDVKD. Trimming took off 9 bases at V and 5 bases at J, with 9 bases between the two ends. The CDR3 DNA follows: TGTGCCACCGGGGGCTGGGAGACCCAGTACTTC. Protein product: CATGGWETQYF.

The rearrangement uses TRBV18 and TRBJ2-5; 10 bases line up with TRBD2. The CDR3 sequence is 19 residues long. V lost 0 bases and J lost 0; bases outside the gene matches: 10. Germline assignment: CDR1 KGHSH and CDR2 LQKENI. CDR3 nucleotides: TGTGCCAGCTCACCACCGACTAGCGGGCGAACCGACAACCAAGAGACCCAGTACTTC. Translating gives CASSPPTSGRTDNQETQYF.

The V and J genes are TRBV9 and TRBJ2-5, with TRBD1 as a possible D gene (6 bases). The J call is uncertain, as TRBJ2-7 better fits the DNA end. Looked up from germline, CDR1 is SGDLS and CDR2 is YYNGEE. The CDR3 contains 15 residues. The CDR3 sequence: CASSVLDSGVYEQYF. CDR3 bases: TGTGCCAGCAGCGTCCTGGACTCAGGGGTATACGAGCAGTACTTC.

This chain links TRBV29-1 with TRBJ2-7; 12 bases line up with TRBD1. J gave up 6 bases and V 6 bases, and 9 bases lay outside the gene matches. The CDR3 runs to 14 residues. Germline V gives CDR1 SQVTM, CDR2 ANQGSEA. The CDR3 loop reads CSVILGQGAGEQYF. CDR3 DNA: TGCAGCGTCATCCTGGGACAGGGGGCTGGCGAGCAGTACTTC.

The gene calls are TRBV30 and TRBJ2-5; 7 positions match TRBD2. The CDR3 is 15 residues long. Trimming cost V 0 bases and J 2 bases; bases outside gene matches: 6. Germline CDR1 reads GTSNPN; CDR2 reads SVGIG (reference sequence). CDR3 protein: CAWSVPGGIQETQYF. CDR3 in DNA: TGTGCCTGGAGTGTCCCCGGGGGGATACAAGAGACCCAGTACTTC.

The chain carries TRBV6-6 and TRBJ1-6; 9 bases match TRBD1. Trimming took 7 bases from V and 7 from J; bases not matched to a gene: 8. The CDR3 totals 15 residues. The V gene's germline CDR1 is MNHNY and CDR2 SVGAGI (reference sequence). DNA of the CDR3: TGTGCCAGCATCCTTACAGGACAGGGGAATTCACCCCTCCACTTT. Protein product: CASILTGQGNSPLHF.

The chain combines TRBV29-1 with TRBJ2-2, with 7 bases matching TRBD1. This CDR3 is 14 amino acids long. Germline CDR1 and CDR2: SQVTM and ANQGSEA. Germline trimming cut 7 bases from V and 1 base from J; bases unmatched to any gene: 6. Here the CDR3 reads CSAADRRNTGELFF. The CDR3 coding sequence is TGCAGCGCGGCGGACAGGAGGAACACCGGGGAGCTGTTTTTT.

The CDR3 region has the DNA TGTGCCAGCAGCTGGACAGGGGGCGCGAATGAGCAGTTCTTC. This encodes CASSWTGGANEQFF. The chain recombines TRBV3-1 (or the pseudogene TRBV3-2) with TRBJ2-1; TRBD1 aligns across 11 bases. The CDR3 totals 14 residues. The V gene's germline CDR1 is LGHDT and CDR2 YNNKEL (reference sequence). The V gene end was trimmed by 5 bases and the J gene end by 7 bases; junction bases not matched to a gene: 4.

The J gene is TRBJ1-2, the V gene TRBV10-2, with 9 positions matching TRBD1. The CDR3 has 17 residues. Germline loops: CDR1 WSHSY, CDR2 SAAADI. The J segment lost 4 bases and the V segment lost 4 bases, leaving 13 bases of the junction unmatched. The CDR3 DNA reads as TGCGCCAGCAGTGTCGGGGACAGGGTTCTCCCAATCTATGGCTACACCTTC. Its translation is CASSVGDRVLPIYGYTF.

Comment on this clone: Other DNA variants within this sample encode the same CDR3. The chain is built from TRBV19 and TRBJ1-5; D not certain. Germline V gives CDR1 LNHDA, CDR2 SQIVND (reference sequence). This CDR3 contains 13 residues. Between the trimmed V and J ends, which lost 3 bases and 7 bases, there was a span of 10 bases. CDR3 nucleotide sequence: TGTGCCAGTAGTATCGGAGGGAGGCAGCCCCAGCATTTT. This translates into CASSIGGRQPQHF.

The chain combines TRBV6-1 with TRBJ1-6; D is uncertain. The CDR3 sequence is 13 residues long. Trimming stripped 3 bases from V and 10 bases from J, with 10 bases between. Germline V lookup: CDR1 MNHNS, CDR2 SASEGT. This chain's CDR3 is CASSDLSVSPLHF. The CDR3, as DNA: TGTGCCAGCAGTGATTTGAGCGTGTCACCCCTCCACTTT.

The J gene is TRBJ2-3, the V gene TRBV29-1; 10 bases are a match to TRBD2. The CDR3 extends over 15 amino acids. Germline lookup yields CDR1 SQVTM and CDR2 ANQGSEA. V was pared by 7 bases and J by 6 bases, with 13 bases of the junction left unmatched. CDR3 sequence reads: CSARGTSGVSDTQYF. The CDR3 DNA follows: TGCAGCGCTCGGGGTACTAGCGGGGTTTCGGATACGCAGTATTTT.

V gene TRBV9 combines with J gene TRBJ2-2; no clear D. Germline V gene lookup returns CDR1 SGDLS and CDR2 YYNGEE. CDR3 length equals 16 residues. V was shortened by 0 bases and J by 5 bases, with 14 bases between the two germline ends. The CDR3, as DNA: TGTGCCAGCAGCGTAGTCGGCGGCACCTTGACCGGGGAGCTGTTTTTT. Translation: CASSVVGGTLTGELFF.

The V gene is TRBV4-1, the J gene TRBJ1-4; TRBD1 matches at 7 bases. The CDR3 has 19 residues. Trimming took 1 base from V and 2 from J; bases not matched to a gene: 13. CDR1 and CDR2 from the germline V gene are MGHRA and YSYEKL. The CDR3 loop reads CASSQGRPQGRWTNEKLFF. Written as DNA, the CDR3 is TGCGCCAGCAGCCAAGGCCGACCACAGGGGAGGTGGACTAATGAAAAACTGTTTTTT.

This clone showed up just once. The chain combines TRBV6-5 with TRBJ2-3; TRBD2 aligns across 10 bases. CDR3 length: 16 residues. V was clipped by 4 bases and J by 2 bases; unmatched bases: 6. CDR1 MNHEY and CDR2 SVGAGI come from the germline V gene. The chain's CDR3 is CASSSRTSGPTDTQYF. DNA of the CDR3: TGTGCCAGCAGTTCTCGGACTAGCGGACCCACAGATACGCAGTATTTT.

The V gene is TRBV20-1, the J gene TRBJ1-1; D might be TRBD1 (5 bases). The V end lost 3 bases, the J end lost 8 bases, and 10 bases lay between the germline ends. There are 11 residues in the CDR3. Germline CDR1 and CDR2: DFQATT and SNEGSKA (reference sequence). CDR3 DNA sequence: TGCAGTGCTAGCTGGTCAGGGGAAGCTTTCTTT. This sequence encodes CSASWSGEAFF.

V and J are TRBV9 and TRBJ2-7; D perhaps matches TRBD1 (6 bases). The ends were cut back, 0 bases at V and 3 bases at J, with 16 bases in the middle. The germline CDR1 and CDR2 sequences are SGDLS and YYNGEE. CDR3 length: 16 amino acids. For the CDR3, the DNA is TGTGCCAGCAGCGTAGCCTCGGGACACCAAAACTACGAGCAGTACGTC. Its protein product is CASSVASGHQNYEQYV.

The chain employs TRBV2 and TRBJ2-1, with 8 bases identical to TRBD2. Losses at the gene ends were 7 bases for V and 7 bases for J; bases not matched to a gene: 6. The CDR3 is made up of 13 amino acids. The germline gives CDR1 SNHLY, CDR2 FYNNEI. CDR3 amino acids: CASKTGGYNEQFF. CDR3 sequence (DNA): TGTGCCAGCAAAACGGGGGGGTATAATGAGCAGTTCTTC.

V is TRBV29-1 and J is TRBJ2-5, with a possible D match to TRBD1 (5 bases). Trimming removed 3 bases at V and 2 bases at J, with 16 bases between. The CDR3 spans 15 residues. Germline assignment: CDR1 SQVTM and CDR2 ANQGSEA. CDR3 sequence reads: CSVETWGREQETQYF. The CDR3 DNA reads TGCAGCGTTGAGACCTGGGGCAGGGAACAAGAGACCCAGTACTTC. Full variable domain (missing parts from reference TRBV29-1 and TRBJ2-5): SAVISQKPSRDICQRGTSLTIQCQVDSQVTMMFWYRQQPGQSLTLIATANQGSEATYESGFVIDKFPISRPNLTFSTLTVSNMSPEDSSIYLCSVETWGREQETQYFGPGTRLLVL.

V usage is TRBV6-5 and J usage is TRBJ2-7; the match to TRBD1 covers 12 bases. V was pared by 6 bases and J by 5 bases, with 8 bases of the junction left unmatched. The CDR3 contains 15 residues. CDR1 and CDR2 (germline): MNHEY, SVGAGI. The CDR3 loop is CASRVPGQGANEQYF. CDR3 nucleotide sequence: TGTGCCAGCAGGGTACCGGGACAGGGGGCGAACGAGCAGTACTTC.

The chain has TRBV28 and TRBJ1-5; D remains ambiguous. The germline V and J ends were trimmed by 0 bases and 0 bases, with 6 bases remaining between them. CDR1 MDHEN and CDR2 SYDVKM come from the germline V gene. The CDR3 totals 15 residues. The CDR3 DNA reads as TGTGCCAGCAGTTTATGGCAGAATAGCAATCAGCCCCAGCATTTT. Encoded protein: CASSLWQNSNQPQHF. Full variable domain (rest looked up from reference TRBV28 and TRBJ1-5): DVKVTQSSRYLVKRTGEKVFLECVQDMDHENMFWYRQDPGLGLRLIYFSYDVKMKEKGDIPEGYSVSREKKERFSLILESASTNQTSMYLCASSLWQNSNQPQHFGDGTRLSIL.